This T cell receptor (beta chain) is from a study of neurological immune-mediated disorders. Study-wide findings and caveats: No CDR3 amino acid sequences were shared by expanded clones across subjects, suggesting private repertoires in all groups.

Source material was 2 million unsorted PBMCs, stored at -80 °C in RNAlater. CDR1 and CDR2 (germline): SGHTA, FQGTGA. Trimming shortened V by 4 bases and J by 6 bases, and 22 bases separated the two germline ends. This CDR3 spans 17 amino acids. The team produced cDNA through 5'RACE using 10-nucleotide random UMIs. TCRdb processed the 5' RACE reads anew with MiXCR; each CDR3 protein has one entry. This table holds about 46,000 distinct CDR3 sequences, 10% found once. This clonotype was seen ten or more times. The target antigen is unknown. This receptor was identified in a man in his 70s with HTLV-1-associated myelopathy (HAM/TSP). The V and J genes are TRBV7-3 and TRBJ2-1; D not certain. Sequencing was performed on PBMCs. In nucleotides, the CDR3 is TGTGCCAGCAGCTCACCCACCAGCCAGGACCTACCCAATGAGCAGTTCTTC. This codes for CASSSPTSQDLPNEQFF.